A selection of T cell receptor beta chains follows, all from one sample in a study of T cell repertoires in cytomegalovirus infection. TCRdb re-called the reads with MiXCR, one entry per CDR3 protein. This table has 500,000 to 600,000 distinct CDR3 sequences, 16% appearing once. Sequenced sample: CD8+ T cells from PBMCs. These receptors all come from a human donor in good health (CMV status not recorded). Some clones in this sample may be carry-over from other donors' samples. The conserved cysteine and the conserved F or W are not part of the CDR3 here. A D gene is named only where the DNA matches it firmly. Size values are once, few and many counts, or a class for expanded clones, and some rows have none.

D gene | clone size | V gene | CDR3 protein
TRBD1 | many | TRBV19 | ASSPRDRGPVYEQY
. | many | TRBV11-2 | ASSLVVDSSLNYGYT
. | many | TRBV15 | ATSGDGGQPQH
. | . | TRBV20-1 | SAHGPGKNIQY
TRBD2 | many | TRBV10-2 | ASSGGAGELF
. | once | TRBV6-8 | ASSSRTLGNTIY
TRBD1 | few | TRBV28 | ASSPGQRVGNTIY
. | few | TRBV11-3 | ASSYTTDTQY
. | many | TRBV7-2 | ASSLGAGDEKLF
. | few | TRBV19 | GSGDGYEQY
. | many | TRBV7-6 | ASSLDEDMQGYT